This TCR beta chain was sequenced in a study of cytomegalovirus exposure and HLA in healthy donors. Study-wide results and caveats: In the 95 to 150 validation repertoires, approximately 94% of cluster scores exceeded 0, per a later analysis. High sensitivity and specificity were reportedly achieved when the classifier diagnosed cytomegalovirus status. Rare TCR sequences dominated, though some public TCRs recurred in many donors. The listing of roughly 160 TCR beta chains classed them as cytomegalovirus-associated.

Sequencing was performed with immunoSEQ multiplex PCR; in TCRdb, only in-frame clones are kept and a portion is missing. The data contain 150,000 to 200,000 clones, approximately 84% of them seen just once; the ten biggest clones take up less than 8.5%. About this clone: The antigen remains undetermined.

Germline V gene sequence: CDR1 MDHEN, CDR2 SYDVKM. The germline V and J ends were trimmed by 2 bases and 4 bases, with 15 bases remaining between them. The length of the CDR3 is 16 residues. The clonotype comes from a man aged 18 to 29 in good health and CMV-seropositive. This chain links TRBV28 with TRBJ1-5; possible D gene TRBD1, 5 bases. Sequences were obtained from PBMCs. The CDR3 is CASSLTEGLGNQPQHF. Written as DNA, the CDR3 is TGTGCCAGCAGTTTAACGGAGGGGCTGGGGAATCAGCCCCAGCATTTT.